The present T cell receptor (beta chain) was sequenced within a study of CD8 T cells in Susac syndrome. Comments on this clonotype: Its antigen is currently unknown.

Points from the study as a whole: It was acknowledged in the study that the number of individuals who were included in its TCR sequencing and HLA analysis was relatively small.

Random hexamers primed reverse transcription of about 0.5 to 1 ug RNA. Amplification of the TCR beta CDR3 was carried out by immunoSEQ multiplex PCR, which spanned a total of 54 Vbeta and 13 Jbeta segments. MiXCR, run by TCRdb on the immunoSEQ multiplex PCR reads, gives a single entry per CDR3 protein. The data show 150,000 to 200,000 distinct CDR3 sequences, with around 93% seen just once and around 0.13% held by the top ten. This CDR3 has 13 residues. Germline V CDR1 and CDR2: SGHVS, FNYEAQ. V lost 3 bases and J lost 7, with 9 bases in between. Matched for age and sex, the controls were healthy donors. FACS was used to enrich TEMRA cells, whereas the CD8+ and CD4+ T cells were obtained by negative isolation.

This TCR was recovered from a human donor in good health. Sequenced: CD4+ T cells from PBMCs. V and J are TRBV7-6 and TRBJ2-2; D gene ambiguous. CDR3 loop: CASSLARNGELFF. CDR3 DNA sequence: TGTGCCAGCAGCTTGGCCAGAAACGGGGAGCTGTTTTTT.